The 20 T cell receptor beta chains listed next were all sequenced from one sample in a study of chronic HIV infection and antiretroviral therapy. TCRdb reprocessed the 5' RACE reads via MiXCR and lists one record per CDR3 protein. The sample has 30,000 or so distinct CDR3 sequences; roughly 8.7% are singletons. The specimen was peripheral blood. All receptors derive from an adult who had HIV and had not received antiretroviral therapy, or was an uninfected healthy control (not recorded which).

This clonotype appeared many times. The chain links TRBV20-1 to TRBJ2-3, with unresolved D. The CDR3 contains 15 residues. V was trimmed by 0 bases and J by 0 bases, leaving 10 bases between them. Germline values: CDR1 DFQATT, CDR2 SNEGSKA (reference sequence). CDR3 DNA: TGCAGTGCTAGAGATCCACTACCTAGCACAGATACGCAGTATTTT. Encoded protein: CSARDPLPSTDTQYF.

The chain is built from TRBV5-1 and TRBJ2-2; TRBD2 aligns across 8 bases. After removal of 5 bases from V and 1 base from J, the junction contained 4 bases not matched to a gene. There are 15 residues in the CDR3. Germline V gives CDR1 SGHRS, CDR2 YFSETQ. The CDR3 coding sequence is TGCGCCAGCAGTCCAGGGACTAGGAACACCGGGGAGCTGTTTTTT. Amino acids: CASSPGTRNTGELFF.

This clonotype was observed many times. The chain carries TRBV7-9 and TRBJ1-5; no definite D call. The CDR3 contains 14 residues. V dropped 0 bases and J dropped 4 bases, with 7 bases sitting between them. CDR1 is SEHNR, CDR2 FQNEAQ, per germline (reference sequence). As DNA, the CDR3 is TGTGCCAGCAGCTTAGCGAAGCAAAATCAGCCCCAGCATTTT. This codes for CASSLAKQNQPQHF.

In this sample, this clonotype turned up a few times. The chain combines TRBV5-1 with TRBJ2-7; 10 bases are shared with TRBD1. The CDR3 runs 14 residues. With 2 bases clipped from V and 3 bases from J, the junction kept 2 bases outside the gene matches. The V gene's germline CDR1 is SGHRS and CDR2 YFSETQ. CDR3 DNA sequence: TGCGCCAGCAGCTTCCGGGACAGGGGCTACGAGCAGTACTTC. Amino acid sequence: CASSFRDRGYEQYF.

A note on this clonotype: This could be a read error, since a much larger clone is one nucleotide away. CDR3 coding DNA: TGTGCCAGCAGCGTAGCCGGGACAGTCTCCAATGAGCAGTTCTTC. Its protein is CASSVAGTVSNEQFF. The chain couples TRBV9 to TRBJ2-1; the match to TRBD1 covers 7 bases. This CDR3 region has 15 residues. Germline V gene sequence: CDR1 SGDLS, CDR2 YYNGEE. V was clipped by 0 bases and J by 6 bases; unmatched bases: 6.

This clonotype was observed at least ten times. The J gene is TRBJ2-1, the V gene TRBV9; 10 positions match TRBD2. The CDR3 spans 16 residues. J was trimmed by 7 bases and V by 3 bases; bases with no gene match: 10. CDR1 is SGDLS, CDR2 YYNGEE, per germline. For the CDR3, the DNA is TGTGCCAGCAGCGCATTGCTAGCGGGAGAGATGAATGAGCAGTTCTTC. This gives the protein CASSALLAGEMNEQFF.

The chain is built from TRBV20-1 and TRBJ1-6; D is ambiguous. This CDR3 is 12 amino acids long. Trimming cost V 3 bases and J 13 bases, with 13 bases left between them. Germline loops: CDR1 DFQATT, CDR2 SNEGSKA (reference sequence). CDR3 sequence reads: CSAREDVNPLHF. The CDR3 nucleotides are TGCAGTGCTAGGGAGGACGTCAACCCCCTCCACTTT.

In its sample, this clonotype was seen a few times. V is TRBV2 and J is TRBJ2-7, with no clear D. CDR1 SNHLY and CDR2 FYNNEI come from the germline V gene. This CDR3 is built from 12 residues. Trimming removed 7 bases at V and 0 bases at J, with 7 bases between. The CDR3 here is CASKALSYEQYF. CDR3 nucleotide sequence: TGTGCCAGCAAGGCCCTCTCCTACGAGCAGTACTTC.

This clonotype was counted ten times or more. The chain carries TRBV6-1 and TRBJ2-5; TRBD1 is a possible D gene (5 bases). Germline CDR1 MNHNS, CDR2 SASEGT. Trimming left V 3 bases short and J 4 bases short, with 12 bases between. CDR3 length: 14 residues. The CDR3 here is CASSDGRTIETQYF. CDR3 sequence (DNA): TGTGCCAGCAGTGATGGACGGACAATAGAGACCCAGTACTTC.

In this sample, this clonotype turned up many times. The DNA of the CDR3 is TGTGCCAGTAGTATAGATCACCTCCGCGGGAATTACCAAGAGACCCAGTACTTC. Its translation is CASSIDHLRGNYQETQYF. The V call is TRBV19, the J call TRBJ2-5, with D perhaps TRBD2 (6 bases). The length of the CDR3 is 18 residues. V was shortened by 0 bases and J by 0 bases, with 17 bases between the two germline ends. CDR1 and CDR2 from the germline V gene are LNHDA and SQIVND (reference sequence).

The gene calls are TRBV7-9 and TRBJ1-5, with 11 bases that match TRBD1. CDR1 is SEHNR and CDR2 is FQNEAQ in the germline V gene (reference sequence). V gave up 0 bases and J gave up 7 bases; unmatched junction bases: 2. The CDR3 sequence is 15 residues long. CDR3 nucleotides: TGTGCCAGCAGCTTAGCGGGACAGGGGGTGCAGCCCCAGCATTTT. Its protein is CASSLAGQGVQPQHF.

In its sample, this clonotype was seen many times. V and J are TRBV18 and TRBJ1-5; D remains ambiguous. The CDR3 contains 13 residues. Germline CDR1 and CDR2: KGHSH and LQKENI. V was pared by 5 bases and J by 4 bases, with 9 bases between. The CDR3 sequence: CASSFTVNQPQHF. For the CDR3, the DNA is TGTGCCAGCTCATTCACGGTTAATCAGCCCCAGCATTTT.

This clonotype has a count of ten or more. The rearrangement joins TRBV4-2 to TRBJ2-1; 7 bases match TRBD2. This CDR3 comprises 15 residues. J gave up 6 bases and V 0 bases, and 5 bases lay outside the gene matches. In germline, CDR1 is LGHNA, CDR2 YNFKEQ. The CDR3 loop is CASSQDRLAGNEQFF. In DNA, the CDR3 is TGTGCCAGCAGCCAAGATCGACTAGCAGGCAATGAGCAGTTCTTC.

The genes are TRBV27 and TRBJ1-3; D gene uncertain. Germline V CDR1 and CDR2: MNHEY, SMNVEV (reference sequence). Trimming stripped 2 bases from V and 0 bases from J, with 8 bases between. The CDR3 sequence is 15 residues long. The CDR3 is CASSLDRSSGNTIYF. CDR3 sequence (DNA): TGTGCCAGCAGTTTAGATCGAAGCTCTGGAAACACCATATATTTT.

The chain carries TRBV6-6 and TRBJ1-6; 10 nucleotides line up with TRBD1. Losses at the gene ends were 5 bases for V and 7 bases for J; bases not matched to a gene: 8. This CDR3 is 16 amino acids long. CDR1 and CDR2 (germline): MNHNY, SVGAGI (reference sequence). This chain's CDR3 is CASSPGTGVRNSPLHF. The CDR3 nucleotides read TGTGCCAGCAGTCCCGGGACAGGGGTACGCAATTCACCCCTCCACTTT.

DNA of the CDR3: TGCAGCGTTGAAGAGAGGGTATGGCCGGGGGGGACTGAAGCTTTCTTT. Residues: CSVEERVWPGGTEAFF. The J gene is TRBJ1-1, the V gene TRBV29-1; tentative D call: TRBD1 (5 bases). The germline gives CDR1 SQVTM, CDR2 ANQGSEA. This CDR3 comprises 16 residues. Trimming cost V 0 bases and J 5 bases, with 19 bases left between them.

Points on this clonotype: This sequence may be a read error, since a much larger clone differs from it by one base. V and J are TRBV29-1 and TRBJ2-2; maybe TRBD1 (6 bases). Germline values: CDR1 SQVTM, CDR2 ANQGSEA. This CDR3 is 13 amino acids long. Here the CDR3 DNA reads TGCAGCGTAAGGACAGAGAACACCGGGGAGCTGCTTTTT. Protein product: CSVRTENTGELLF.

This clonotype was seen ten or more times. V is TRBV15 and J is TRBJ1-1, with D uncertain. Trimming took off 5 bases at V and 1 base at J, with 8 bases between the two ends. The CDR3 extends over 13 amino acids. Germline V lookup: CDR1 LNHNV, CDR2 YYDKDF (reference sequence). CDR3 region: CATSRSSNTEAFF. In nucleotides, the CDR3 is TGTGCCACCAGCCGCTCGTCGAACACTGAAGCTTTCTTT. The full variable domain, completed using reference TRBV15 and TRBJ1-1, is DAMVIQNPRYQVTQFGKPVTLSCSQTLNHNVMYWYQQKSSQAPKLLFHYYDKDFNNEADTPDNFQSRRPNTSFCFLDIRSPGLGDTAMYLCATSRSSNTEAFFGQGTRLTVV.

This clonotype came up many times. J is TRBJ2-2 and V is TRBV5-1; D remains ambiguous. Germline lookup yields CDR1 SGHRS and CDR2 YFSETQ. With 3 bases removed from V and 1 base from J, the gap between germline ends came to 10 bases. CDR3 length: 15 residues. The CDR3 nucleotides read TGCGCCAGCAGCTCATGGACGGTGAACACCGGGGAGCTGTTTTTT. Its translation: CASSSWTVNTGELFF.

This rearrangement joins TRBV2 to TRBJ2-1; unclear D gene. CDR1 and CDR2 from the germline V gene are SNHLY and FYNNEI. V shed 3 bases and J shed 2 bases, with 8 bases lying between them. There are 14 residues in the CDR3. The CDR3 DNA is TGTGCCAGCAGTGACAGTGAGACCTACAATGAGCAGTTCTTC. Translating gives CASSDSETYNEQFF.